This entry lists 25 T cell receptor beta chains sequenced from one sample in a study of T-cell reconstitution after alpha-beta-depleted transplantation in children. Preparation of the TCRbeta library involved a method that used unique molecular identifiers. TCRdb processed the PCR reads anew with MiXCR; each CDR3 protein has one entry. The sample consists of about 360,000 distinct CDR3 sequences, about an eighth of them appearing once. Material: PBMCs, obtained from the stem cell graft. Receptors originate from a human donor who donated a stem cell graft to a child with Fanconi anemia.

The chain joins TRBV25-1 to TRBJ2-6; 9 bases agree with TRBD1. Trimming removed 3 bases from V and 2 bases from J; junction bases left unmatched: 8. Germline V gene sequence: CDR1 MGHDK, CDR2 SYGVNS. The CDR3 consists of 18 residues. In DNA form, the CDR3 reads TGTGCCAGCAGTGACCGCTCGACAGGGGGGGCTGGGGCCAACGTCCTGACTTTC. Translated: CASSDRSTGGAGANVLTF.

A few counts support this clonotype. The rearrangement uses TRBV28 and TRBJ2-5; D is ambiguous. Trimming took off 4 bases at V and 3 bases at J, with 6 bases between the two ends. Germline CDR1 and CDR2: MDHEN and SYDVKM. The CDR3 extends over 12 amino acids. DNA of the CDR3: TGTGCCAGCAGTTGGCGAGAAGAGACCCAGTACTTC. Amino acid sequence: CASSWREETQYF.

This clonotype was counted a few times. The chain links TRBV7-2 to TRBJ1-6; D ambiguous. V gave up 0 bases and J gave up 6 bases, with 3 bases separating them. Germline assignment: CDR1 SGHTA and CDR2 FQGNSA. This CDR3 has 13 residues. CDR3 sequence: CASSLASNSPLHF. The CDR3 bases are TGTGCCAGCAGCTTAGCAAGTAATTCACCCCTCCACTTT.

The chain joins TRBV20-1 to TRBJ1-1; a weak D match, TRBD1 (5 bases). The CDR3 extends over 12 amino acids. Germline CDR1 is DFQATT and CDR2 is SNEGSKA (reference sequence). Trimming removed 4 bases from V and 10 bases from J, with 16 bases in between. In DNA, the CDR3 is TGCAGTGCTATGGCAGGGACCCCCGGAGCTTTCTTT. It codes for CSAMAGTPGAFF.

There are a few counts of this clonotype. The chain combines TRBV18 with TRBJ1-1; weak D call: TRBD1 (5 bases). V lost 3 bases and J lost 1, with 9 bases in between. This CDR3 spans 14 amino acids. CDR1 is KGHSH, CDR2 LQKENI, per germline. CDR3 bases: TGTGCCAGCTCACCTCTCGGACAGAACACTGAAGCTTTCTTT. Protein sequence: CASSPLGQNTEAFF.

This clonotype has just a few counts. The chain has TRBV7-9 and TRBJ2-7, with 11 bases aligning to TRBD1. Losses at the gene ends were 1 base for V and 6 bases for J; bases not matched to a gene: 2. Looked up from germline, CDR1 is SEHNR and CDR2 is FQNEAQ (reference sequence). The CDR3 consists of 14 residues. The CDR3 loop reads CASSLDGQGAEQYV. The DNA of the CDR3 is TGTGCCAGCAGCTTAGATGGACAGGGGGCCGAGCAGTACGTC.

This clonotype was detected a few times. The chain recombines TRBV5-1 with TRBJ2-3, with unresolved D. Germline lookup yields CDR1 SGHRS and CDR2 YFSETQ. Trimming shortened V by 7 bases and J by 2 bases, and 8 bases separated the two germline ends. The CDR3 spans 12 residues. The CDR3 nucleotides are TGCGCCAGCGGACCCTCCACAGATACGCAGTATTTT. Translating gives CASGPSTDTQYF.

This clonotype showed up many times. The V call is TRBV3-1, the J call TRBJ1-1, with a possible D match to TRBD1 (6 bases). V was pared by 4 bases and J by 9 bases, with 18 bases between. Germline V gives CDR1 LGHDT, CDR2 YNNKEL (reference sequence). CDR3 length equals 14 residues. The CDR3 DNA follows: TGTGCCAGCAGCCCCACACCCACAGGGTCCCAAGCTTTCTTT. The encoded protein is CASSPTPTGSQAFF.

This clonotype was seen only a few times. The chain is built from TRBV12-3 or TRBV12-4 and TRBJ2-1; 7 bases line up with TRBD1. Trimming took 1 base from V and 5 from J; bases not matched to a gene: 5. The CDR3 has 15 residues. CDR3 in amino acids: CASSLGQGGDNEQFF. The CDR3 DNA is TGTGCCAGCAGTTTAGGACAGGGTGGGGACAATGAGCAGTTCTTC.

This rearrangement joins TRBV5-1 to TRBJ1-6; D is perhaps TRBD1 (5 bases). Per germline, CDR1 SGHRS and CDR2 YFSETQ. The V and J ends lost 1 base and 9 bases respectively, with 14 bases between them. The CDR3 spans 15 residues. The CDR3 protein is CASSLSQGGGSPLHF. The DNA for the CDR3 is TGCGCCAGCAGCTTGTCTCAGGGAGGAGGTTCACCCCTCCACTTT.

The V gene is TRBV5-1, the J gene TRBJ1-1; no firm D call. CDR1 is SGHRS and CDR2 is YFSETQ in the germline V gene. V lost 4 bases to trimming and J lost 7 bases, with 11 bases between them. The CDR3 length is 12 residues. The CDR3 DNA sequence: TGCGCCAGCAGCCCCCGCGCAAGTGAAGCTTTCTTT. Translating it yields CASSPRASEAFF.

This clonotype was observed at least ten times. The chain carries TRBV6-2 or TRBV6-3 and TRBJ2-7; a possible D gene is TRBD1 (6 bases). Deletions cut 6 bases from V and 0 bases from J, with 18 bases between. The CDR3 spans 16 residues. Per germline, CDR1 MNHEY and CDR2 SVGEGT. The CDR3 sequence: CASRLSQGPRSYEQYV. DNA of the CDR3: TGTGCCAGCAGGCTTTCACAGGGCCCTCGCTCCTACGAGCAGTACGTC.

The V and J genes are TRBV25-1 and TRBJ1-2; TRBD1 matches at 7 bases. V shed 1 base and J 1 base; nucleotides not matched to a gene: 9. Per the germline V gene, CDR1 is MGHDK and CDR2 is SYGVNS. The CDR3 extends over 17 amino acids. The CDR3 region is CASSESSGTVINYGYTF. CDR3 nucleotides: TGTGCCAGCAGTGAATCCTCTGGGACAGTGATTAACTATGGCTACACCTTC.

DNA for the CDR3: TGTGCCAGCAGCCAATTGGGTGGCGGCGGGACGAACACCGGGGAGCTGTTTTTT. Translation: CASSQLGGGGTNTGELFF. The gene calls are TRBV4-2 and TRBJ2-2; D possibly corresponds to TRBD2 (6 bases). Germline CDR1 LGHNA, CDR2 YNFKEQ. Trimming left V 2 bases short and J 0 bases short, with 16 bases between. CDR3 length equals 18 residues.

The chain joins TRBV10-3 to TRBJ1-2; D not resolved. The CDR3 contains 14 residues. Deletions cut 2 bases from V and 6 bases from J, with 13 bases between. CDR1 and CDR2 (germline): ENHRY, SYGVKD. The CDR3: CAISEILLGDGYTF. CDR3 in DNA: TGTGCCATCAGTGAGATTCTCTTAGGAGATGGCTACACCTTC.

There are many counts of this clonotype. This chain connects TRBV7-9 to TRBJ2-1; the match to TRBD2 covers 10 bases. The CDR3 spans 16 residues. Germline CDR1 SEHNR, CDR2 FQNEAQ (reference sequence). The V and J ends lost 5 bases and 5 bases, in that order; junction bases with no gene match: 9. The CDR3 here is CASSPTLAGEDNEQFF. CDR3 coding DNA: TGTGCCAGCAGCCCCACCCTAGCGGGGGAGGACAATGAGCAGTTCTTC. Variable domain in full (rest from reference TRBV7-9 and TRBJ2-1): DTGVSQNPRHKITKRGQNVTFRCDPISEHNRLYWYRQTLGQGPEFLTYFQNEAQLEKSRLLSDRFSAERPKGSFSTLEIQRTEQGDSAMYLCASSPTLAGEDNEQFFGPGTRLTVL.

V gene TRBV29-1 combines with J gene TRBJ1-1, with unresolved D. The V gene's germline CDR1 is SQVTM and CDR2 ANQGSEA. The CDR3 consists of 11 residues. Trimming left V 3 bases short and J 1 base short, with 3 bases between. In DNA, the CDR3 is TGCAGCGTTGAGACGAACACTGAAGCTTTCTTT. Translated, it gives CSVETNTEAFF.

This chain joins TRBV12-3 or TRBV12-4 and TRBJ1-1; D call uncertain. This CDR3 contains 17 residues. V was pared by 5 bases and J by 0 bases, with 19 bases between. The CDR3 sequence is CASSLLMATSMNTEAFF. The CDR3, as DNA: TGTGCCAGCAGTCTCCTCATGGCCACCTCCATGAACACTGAAGCTTTCTTT.

This clonotype has only a few counts. The chain links TRBV2 to TRBJ2-2; D gene ambiguous. Trimming shortened V by 3 bases and J by 7 bases, and 6 bases separated the two germline ends. Looked up from germline, CDR1 is SNHLY and CDR2 is FYNNEI. This CDR3 is built from 12 residues. CDR3 DNA sequence: TGTGCCAGCAGTGAGGACCTCGGGGAGCTGTTTTTT. Its translation: CASSEDLGELFF.

This clonotype appeared many times. The gene calls are TRBV28 and TRBJ2-7; 7 bases fit TRBD1. Trimming cost V 6 bases and J 2 bases; bases outside gene matches: 1. The CDR3 contains 12 residues. CDR1 and CDR2 from the germline V gene are MDHEN and SYDVKM. CDR3 sequence (DNA): TGTGCCAGCAGAGGACAGGCCTACGAGCAGTACTTC. This encodes CASRGQAYEQYF.

V usage is TRBV10-3 and J usage is TRBJ2-3, with 10 positions matching TRBD1. Germline CDR1 reads ENHRY; CDR2 reads SYGVKD. The CDR3 has 15 amino acids. The J segment lost 1 base and the V segment lost 3 bases, leaving 1 base of the junction unmatched. CDR3 in DNA: TGTGCCATCAGTGATGGACAGGGGGGCACAGATACGCAGTATTTT. This sequence encodes CAISDGQGGTDTQYF.

This chain joins TRBV5-1 and TRBJ1-6; 7 nucleotides line up with TRBD1. The germline V gene has CDR1 SGHRS and CDR2 YFSETQ. CDR3 length: 16 residues. J gave up 7 bases and V 4 bases, and 11 bases lay outside the gene matches. The CDR3 loop is CASSTALGQANSPLHF. As DNA, the CDR3 is TGCGCCAGCAGCACCGCACTCGGACAGGCGAATTCACCCCTCCACTTT.

This clonotype was seen many times. V gene TRBV5-1 combines with J gene TRBJ1-3, with unresolved D. The V gene's germline CDR1 is SGHRS and CDR2 YFSETQ. The CDR3 is 17 amino acids. Trimming stripped 0 bases from V and 0 bases from J, with 13 bases between. DNA of the CDR3: TGCGCCAGCAGCTTGGTGGGCAGGAGGACCTCTGGAAACACCATATATTTT. Residues: CASSLVGRRTSGNTIYF.

The rearrangement joins TRBV6-2 or TRBV6-3 to TRBJ2-3, with D hard to call. Germline V lookup: CDR1 MNHEY, CDR2 SVGEGT. V gave up 2 bases and J gave up 6 bases, with 3 bases separating them. The CDR3 is made up of 11 amino acids. The CDR3 nucleotides read TGTGCCAGCAGTTACGCTGATACGCAGTATTTT. Residues: CASSYADTQYF.

The chain recombines TRBV6-2 or TRBV6-3 with TRBJ2-7; 7 bases match TRBD1. Germline lookup yields CDR1 MNHEY and CDR2 SVGEGT. The V gene end was trimmed by 6 bases and the J gene end by 4 bases; junction bases not matched to a gene: 6. The CDR3 runs to 13 residues. The CDR3 bases are TGTGCCAGCAGGAACTCAGGGGGTTACGAGCAGTACTTC. Residues: CASRNSGGYEQYF.